This entry lists 20 T cell receptor beta chains sequenced from one sample in a study of graft-versus-host responses after intestinal transplantation. Clones were read by immunoSEQ multiplex PCR, and TCRdb kept only the in-frame ones, dropping some. The sample records under 90,000 clones, approximately 90% being singletons. Which antigens these TCRs recognize remains unknown. The sequenced sample was unstimulated CD4+ T cells sorted from spleen or lymph node cells, obtained before transplant. Receptors were obtained from a human donor who was the organ donor for an intestinal transplant.

The count of this clone is one. The genes are TRBV16 and TRBJ1-2; D is unclear. V was trimmed by 1 base and J by 8 bases, leaving 11 bases between them. The germline V gene has CDR1 KGHSY and CDR2 FQNENV. The CDR3 contains 13 residues. The CDR3 is CASSQLRTHGYTF. CDR3 DNA: TGTGCCAGCAGCCAATTGCGAACGCACGGCTACACCTTC. The full variable domain, rest sourced from reference TRBV16 and TRBJ1-2, is GEEVAQTPKHLVRGEGQKAKLYCAPIKGHSYVFWYQQVLKNEFKFLISFQNENVFDETGMPKERFSAKCLPNSPCSLEIQATKLEDSAVYFCASSQLRTHGYTFGSGTRLTVV.

The chain is built from TRBV4-1 and TRBJ1-4; a weak D match, TRBD1 (5 bases). The CDR3 is made up of 14 amino acids. Germline CDR1 and CDR2: MGHRA and YSYEKL. Trimming left V 4 bases short and J 8 bases short, with 14 bases between. CDR3 in amino acids: CASSRTPHAEKLFF. The CDR3 DNA is TGCGCCAGCAGCCGGACACCTCATGCAGAAAAACTGTTTTTT.

V is TRBV15 and J is TRBJ2-5; no definite D call. The CDR3 sequence is 13 residues long. Trimming stripped 5 bases from V and 0 bases from J, with 7 bases between. Germline values: CDR1 LNHNV, CDR2 YYDKDF (reference sequence). The CDR3 reads CATSPRYQETQYF. The CDR3 coding sequence is TGTGCCACCAGCCCGCGGTACCAAGAGACCCAGTACTTC.

In this sample, this clone turned up once. The chain carries TRBV11-3 and TRBJ2-7, with D tentatively TRBD2 (7 bases). CDR1 and CDR2 from the germline V gene are SGHNT and YENEEA. V was clipped by 3 bases and J by 2 bases, with 11 bases between them. CDR3 length equals 14 residues. CDR3 protein: CASSFGGAPYEQYF. The CDR3 region has the DNA TGTGCCAGCAGCTTTGGGGGGGCCCCCTACGAGCAGTACTTC. The full variable domain, in which reference TRBV11-3 and TRBJ2-7 provide the parts outside the CDR3, is EAGVVQSPRYKIIEKKQPVAFWCNPISGHNTLYWYLQNLGQGPELLIRYENEEAVDDSQLPKDRFSAERLKGVDSTLKIQPAELGDSAVYLCASSFGGAPYEQYFGPGTRLTVT.

V is TRBV12-5 and J is TRBJ1-2; no reliable D call. Trimming took off 4 bases at V and 2 bases at J, with 5 bases between the two ends. This CDR3 spans 12 amino acids. CDR1 is LGHNT and CDR2 is FRNRAP in the germline V gene. The DNA for the CDR3 is TGTGCTAGTGGTTCGTTAAACTATGGCTACACCTTC. This gives the protein CASGSLNYGYTF.

The chain recombines TRBV29-1 with TRBJ1-1; D remains ambiguous. The CDR3 is made up of 13 amino acids. CDR1 and CDR2 from the germline V gene are SQVTM and ANQGSEA. V was shortened by 4 bases and J by 0 bases, with 9 bases between the two germline ends. Written as DNA, the CDR3 is TGCAGCGTTGGCTCCCACATGAACACTGAAGCTTTCTTT. Translated: CSVGSHMNTEAFF.

This clone has just a few counts. The chain recombines TRBV2 with TRBJ2-7; TRBD1 matches 9 bases. In germline, CDR1 is SNHLY, CDR2 FYNNEI. V was clipped by 6 bases and J by 3 bases; unmatched bases: 6. The CDR3 runs 14 residues. In nucleotides, the CDR3 is TGTGCCAGCAGGACCGGGACAGGGATCTACGAGCAGTACTTC. Translation: CASRTGTGIYEQYF.

The V gene is TRBV27, the J gene TRBJ2-1; 11 nucleotides match TRBD2. This CDR3 contains 19 residues. CDR1 and CDR2 from the germline V gene are MNHEY and SMNVEV (reference sequence). V was clipped by 5 bases and J by 1 base; unmatched bases: 13. In DNA, the CDR3 is TGTGCCAGCAGTCCCCGAGGGGCGGGACTAGCGGAATCCTACAATGAGCAGTTCTTC. Its protein product is CASSPRGAGLAESYNEQFF.

Worth noting for this clone: The junction differs from germline at one of its ends, possibly a read error. The chain couples TRBV27 to TRBJ2-6; perhaps TRBD2 as D (7 bases). The length of the CDR3 is 13 residues. The germline V gene has CDR1 MNHEY and CDR2 SMNVEV (reference sequence). The CDR3 here is CASGNAGANVLTF. CDR3 DNA sequence: TGTGCCAGCGGAAATGCGGGGGCCAACGTTCTGACTTTC.

This rearrangement joins TRBV15 to TRBJ2-2; D is perhaps TRBD1 (5 bases). This CDR3 is built from 16 residues. Germline V lookup: CDR1 LNHNV, CDR2 YYDKDF (reference sequence). V was trimmed by 4 bases and J by 5 bases, leaving 17 bases between them. CDR3 in amino acids: CATSTLDTRPTGELFF. Written as DNA, the CDR3 is TGTGCCACCAGCACTTTGGACACCCGACCTACCGGGGAGCTGTTTTTT.

V and J are TRBV18 and TRBJ2-7, with D perhaps TRBD1 (5 bases). In germline, CDR1 is KGHSH, CDR2 LQKENI. This CDR3 has 14 amino acids. V was shortened by 1 base and J by 0 bases, with 7 bases between the two germline ends. CDR3 amino acids: CASSPQQDSYEQYF. The CDR3 nucleotides are TGTGCCAGCTCACCACAACAGGACTCCTACGAGCAGTACTTC.

The genes are TRBV2 and TRBJ1-2; 8 positions match TRBD1. V shed 5 bases, J shed 4 bases, and the junction held 3 bases outside the gene matches. CDR3 length equals 13 residues. Germline V lookup: CDR1 SNHLY, CDR2 FYNNEI. CDR3 nucleotide sequence: TGTGCCAGCAGTTTCGGACAGGGCTATGGCTACACCTTC. This codes for CASSFGQGYGYTF.

The rearrangement joins TRBV28 to TRBJ2-7; 9 bases fit TRBD2. With V trimmed by 1 base and J by 4 bases, 8 bases remained unmatched. The CDR3 loop spans 16 amino acids. Germline V gene sequence: CDR1 MDHEN, CDR2 SYDVKM. The CDR3 DNA is TGTGCCAGCAGTTTATCGGGGACTAGCAGGAGGTACGAGCAGTACTTC. Translated: CASSLSGTSRRYEQYF.

This clone has a single count. The chain employs TRBV5-1 and TRBJ2-1, with 12 bases aligning to TRBD2. This CDR3 region has 18 residues. With 7 bases clipped from V and 5 bases from J, the junction kept 16 bases outside the gene matches. The germline gives CDR1 SGHRS, CDR2 YFSETQ. In DNA, the CDR3 is TGCGCCAGCGTCGGGACTAGCGGGCTTACGGGGGCCAACAATGAGCAGTTCTTC. Its protein product is CASVGTSGLTGANNEQFF.

This chain joins TRBV4-1 and TRBJ1-2, with TRBD1 matching over 7 bases. This CDR3 has 15 residues. V dropped 1 base and J dropped 4; count of bases not matched to a gene: 6. Germline assignment: CDR1 MGHRA and CDR2 YSYEKL. CDR3 amino acids: CASSQGGTEIYGYTF. CDR3 nucleotides: TGCGCCAGCAGCCAAGGAGGGACAGAAATCTATGGCTACACCTTC.

V and J are TRBV2 and TRBJ2-1; D is possibly TRBD1 (6 bases). V was pared by 6 bases and J by 3 bases, with 18 bases between. CDR1 and CDR2 from the germline V gene are SNHLY and FYNNEI. The length of the CDR3 is 16 residues. The CDR3 coding sequence is TGTGCCAGCAGCCTCGACAGGCCCGAGATCTACAATGAGCAGTTCTTC. Translating it yields CASSLDRPEIYNEQFF.

The chain is built from TRBV30 and TRBJ2-5; TRBD1 is a possible D gene (6 bases). V lost 1 base and J 1 base, leaving 7 bases between the germline ends. The CDR3 has 13 amino acids. Per germline, CDR1 GTSNPN and CDR2 SVGIG (reference sequence). CDR3 residues: CAWSEDSQETQYF. The CDR3 coding sequence is TGTGCCTGGAGTGAGGACAGCCAAGAGACCCAGTACTTC.

This chain joins TRBV27 and TRBJ2-3; D is possibly TRBD2 (5 bases). V was pared by 4 bases and J by 8 bases, with 13 bases between. The CDR3 has 13 residues. From germline, CDR1 is MNHEY and CDR2 SMNVEV (reference sequence). In nucleotides, the CDR3 is TGTGCCAGCAGTTCCCCAGTTGAGGGTACGCAGTATTTT. It is translated as CASSSPVEGTQYF.

The rearrangement uses TRBV29-1 and TRBJ1-1; no reliable D call. The CDR3 is 14 residues long. CDR1 is SQVTM and CDR2 is ANQGSEA in the germline V gene. Trimming removed 7 bases at V and 0 bases at J, with 15 bases between. CDR3 coding DNA: TGCAGCGCTTCGATGCGGCTTATGAACACTGAAGCTTTCTTT. It translates to CSASMRLMNTEAFF.

The CDR3 DNA sequence: TGCGCCAGCAGCGACTTAACTCTCGGGACAACCTCCTACGAGCAGTACTTC. Its translation: CASSDLTLGTTSYEQYF. The rearrangement joins TRBV4-1 to TRBJ2-5; maybe TRBD1 (6 bases). The J call is in doubt because the DNA end fits TRBJ2-7 better. Germline CDR1 reads MGHRA; CDR2 reads YSYEKL. This CDR3 contains 17 residues.